What follows are 27 T cell receptor beta chains derived from one specimen sequenced in a study of blood T cell repertoires in COVID-19. TCRdb keeps only in-frame clones here, not all; method: immunoSEQ multiplex PCR. The sample records around 50,000 clones, around 73% being singletons. Sequenced sample: PBMCs or T cells enriched from blood (not recorded which). These receptors were taken from a woman in her forties or fifties with acute COVID-19.

This chain connects TRBV3-1 (or the pseudogene TRBV3-2) to TRBJ2-7; TRBD2 matches 12 bases. With V trimmed by 1 base and J by 5 bases, 9 bases remained unmatched. The CDR3 is 17 amino acids. Germline V gene data show CDR1 as LGHDT and CDR2 as YNNKEL (reference sequence). This CDR3 is CASSQGYSSGGANEQYF. CDR3 sequence (DNA): TGTGCCAGCAGCCAAGGCTATTCTAGCGGGGGGGCCAACGAGCAGTACTTC.

V is TRBV10-3 and J is TRBJ1-4, with a weak D call TRBD1 (6 bases). The germline V gene has CDR1 ENHRY and CDR2 SYGVKD. Trimming pared 0 bases from V and 7 bases from J, leaving 12 bases between. This CDR3 is 15 amino acids long. The CDR3 loop is CAISESGGLPEKLFF. For the CDR3, the DNA is TGTGCCATCAGTGAGTCCGGGGGGCTACCTGAAAAACTGTTTTTT.

V gene TRBV5-5 combines with J gene TRBJ2-7; 8 bases fit TRBD1. Germline lookup yields CDR1 SGHKS and CDR2 YYEKEE (reference sequence). This CDR3 comprises 15 residues. V lost 1 base and J lost 3; bases outside the gene matches: 6. The chain's CDR3 is CASSLRGQGVYEQYF. The DNA of the CDR3 is TGTGCCAGCAGCTTGAGAGGACAGGGAGTCTACGAGCAGTACTTC.

Only a few counts were recorded for this clone. This CDR3 reads CASSRGHYGYTF. In DNA form, the CDR3 reads TGTGCCAGCAGTAGGGGGCACTATGGCTACACCTTC. J is TRBJ1-2 and V is TRBV12-3 or TRBV12-4, with 7 bases lining up with TRBD1. Trimming removed 5 bases from V and 3 bases from J; junction bases left unmatched: 0. The CDR3 sequence is 12 residues long.

This clone was detected a few times. The chain has TRBV29-1 and TRBJ1-2; D perhaps matches TRBD1 (5 bases). This CDR3 spans 13 amino acids. Germline values: CDR1 SQVTM, CDR2 ANQGSEA. Trimming took 3 bases from V and 3 from J, leaving 11 bases between them. CDR3: CSVDRGRDYGYTF. The CDR3, as DNA: TGCAGCGTTGATAGGGGCAGGGACTATGGCTACACCTTC. The whole variable domain, remainder taken from reference TRBV29-1 and TRBJ1-2, is SAVISQKPSRDICQRGTSLTIQCQVDSQVTMMFWYRQQPGQSLTLIATANQGSEATYESGFVIDKFPISRPNLTFSTLTVSNMSPEDSSIYLCSVDRGRDYGYTFGSGTRLTVV.

The genes are TRBV11-2 and TRBJ1-5; TRBD1 matches at 9 bases. CDR1 is SGHAT, CDR2 FQNNGV, per germline. Trimming removed 1 base from V and 5 bases from J; junction bases left unmatched: 3. CDR3 length: 15 residues. The CDR3 reads CASSLGTGAHQPQHF. The CDR3 nucleotides read TGTGCCAGCAGCTTAGGGACAGGGGCCCATCAGCCCCAGCATTTT.

This chain links TRBV7-6 with TRBJ2-5, with TRBD2 matching 7 bases. Germline V gene lookup returns CDR1 SGHVS and CDR2 FNYEAQ. The junction had 14 bases not matched to a gene; V was cut back by 5 bases and J by 5 bases. The CDR3 runs 16 residues. In DNA form, the CDR3 reads TGTGCCAGCAGCGCCCGGTCGGGGGAGGGTGGGGAGACCCAGTACTTC. It specifies CASSARSGEGGETQYF.

This chain connects TRBV5-1 to TRBJ2-2; 11 bases align to TRBD2. CDR3 length: 15 amino acids. Trimming removed 4 bases from V and 4 bases from J; junction bases left unmatched: 3. CDR1 and CDR2 from the germline V gene are SGHRS and YFSETQ. CDR3 coding DNA: TGCGCCAGCAGCGCCACTAGCGGGGGCACCGGGGAGCTGTTTTTT. Amino acids: CASSATSGGTGELFF.

This clone has a handful of counts. This chain uses TRBV2 with TRBJ2-3; D is perhaps TRBD1 (5 bases). Per the germline V gene, CDR1 is SNHLY and CDR2 is FYNNEI. The CDR3 extends over 14 amino acids. The V and J ends lost 6 bases and 2 bases respectively, with 12 bases between them. The CDR3 DNA follows: TGTGCCAGCAGGAGCTGGGGCAACACAGATACGCAGTATTTT. It yields the protein CASRSWGNTDTQYF.

This clone was counted only a few times. The chain uses TRBV9 and TRBJ2-2; D unclear. CDR1 SGDLS and CDR2 YYNGEE come from the germline V gene. The CDR3 runs 15 residues. V lost 1 base and J lost 1, with 8 bases in between. The CDR3 loop is CASSVSELNTGELFF. The CDR3 region has the DNA TGTGCCAGCAGCGTAAGCGAGTTGAACACCGGGGAGCTGTTTTTT. Looking up the rest from reference TRBV9 and TRBJ2-2 gives the full variable domain: DSGVTQTPKHLITATGQRVTLRCSPRSGDLSVYWYQQSLDQGLQFLIQYYNGEERAKGNILERFSAQQFPDLHSELNLSSLELGDSALYFCASSVSELNTGELFFGEGSRLTVL.

This clone was picked up one time. The rearrangement links TRBV7-6 to TRBJ1-1; perhaps TRBD1 as D (6 bases). Germline V CDR1 and CDR2: SGHVS, FNYEAQ. Trimming took 4 bases from V and 10 from J, leaving 16 bases between them. CDR3 length equals 13 residues. CDR3 amino acids: CASSSDRSGVAFF. The CDR3 region has the DNA TGTGCCAGCAGCTCAGATCGGTCAGGGGTAGCTTTCTTT.

The chain couples TRBV5-1 to TRBJ2-7, with D hard to call. With 1 base removed from V and 3 bases from J, the gap between germline ends came to 11 bases. Germline V gives CDR1 SGHRS, CDR2 YFSETQ. CDR3 length: 14 amino acids. CDR3 coding DNA: TGCGCCAGCAGCTTGAGTCTCAGAAACTACGAGCAGTACTTC. This translates into CASSLSLRNYEQYF.

This chain connects TRBV11-2 to TRBJ2-6, with 7 bases that match TRBD1. The CDR3 consists of 15 residues. Trimming took 4 bases from V and 2 from J; bases not matched to a gene: 2. CDR1 is SGHAT, CDR2 FQNNGV, per germline. CDR3: CASSSQGAGANVLTF. In DNA, the CDR3 is TGTGCCAGCAGCTCTCAGGGGGCTGGGGCCAACGTCCTGACTTTC.

This clone was found a few times. The rearrangement uses TRBV10-3 and TRBJ1-1; tentatively, D is TRBD1 (5 bases). Germline V gene lookup returns CDR1 ENHRY and CDR2 SYGVKD. Deletions cut 3 bases from V and 1 base from J, with 15 bases between. There are 16 residues in the CDR3. The CDR3 DNA reads TGTGCCATCAGTGATGGGAGGGGTTTAGGGAACACTGAAGCTTTCTTT. The encoded protein is CAISDGRGLGNTEAFF.

The chain has TRBV15 and TRBJ1-5, with TRBD1 as a possible D gene (5 bases). CDR1 is LNHNV and CDR2 is YYDKDF in the germline V gene (reference sequence). CDR3 length: 14 amino acids. Between the trimmed V and J ends, which lost 3 bases and 3 bases, there was a span of 9 bases. CDR3 amino acids: CATSRAGHNQPQHF. The CDR3 DNA reads TGTGCCACCAGCAGGGCTGGACACAATCAGCCCCAGCATTTT.

V usage is TRBV3-1 (or the pseudogene TRBV3-2) and J usage is TRBJ2-1; TRBD2 aligns across 9 bases. V lost 3 bases to trimming and J lost 8 bases; unmatched junction nucleotides: 5. The CDR3 runs 14 residues. Germline lookup yields CDR1 LGHDT and CDR2 YNNKEL (reference sequence). The CDR3 nucleotides read TGTGCCAGCAGCCAGGGCGGGGGGGCCCATGAGCAGTTCTTC. Amino acid sequence: CASSQGGGAHEQFF.

CDR3 DNA sequence: TGTGCCAGCAGTTACATTGGGCAGGCACTCTATGGCTACACCTTC. The encoded protein is CASSYIGQALYGYTF. The chain joins TRBV6-2 or TRBV6-3 to TRBJ1-2; no reliable D call. Germline lookup yields CDR1 MNHEY and CDR2 SVGEGT. V was clipped by 2 bases and J by 4 bases, with 14 bases between them. The length of the CDR3 is 15 residues.

The chain combines TRBV6-5 with TRBJ2-5, with 10 nucleotides matching TRBD1. The CDR3 runs to 12 residues. Germline assignment: CDR1 MNHEY and CDR2 SVGAGI. J was trimmed by 5 bases and V by 8 bases; bases with no gene match: 2. The CDR3 region is CASDRGLETQYF. Here the CDR3 DNA reads TGTGCCAGCGACAGGGGGCTGGAGACCCAGTACTTC.

V usage is TRBV29-1 and J usage is TRBJ2-3; 8 bases fit TRBD2. This CDR3 contains 14 residues. The V gene end was trimmed by 7 bases and the J gene end by 6 bases; junction bases not matched to a gene: 12. The germline V gene has CDR1 SQVTM and CDR2 ANQGSEA. The CDR3 DNA follows: TGCAGCGCCGACGGGCTAGCGGGTGAGGATACGCAGTATTTT. As protein: CSADGLAGEDTQYF.

The gene calls are TRBV11-1 and TRBJ2-7; D is possibly TRBD2 (5 bases). Trimming removed 6 bases at V and 0 bases at J, with 9 bases between. Germline lookup yields CDR1 SGHAT and CDR2 FQDESV (reference sequence). This CDR3 contains 13 residues. CDR3 sequence (DNA): TGTGCCAGCAGACGGGAAAACTCCTACGAGCAGTACTTC. Translated: CASRRENSYEQYF.

This clone has only a few counts. The V call is TRBV19, the J call TRBJ2-7; possible D gene TRBD1, 5 bases. V was shortened by 10 bases and J by 4 bases, with 11 bases between the two germline ends. CDR3 length: 11 amino acids. CDR1 LNHDA and CDR2 SQIVND come from the germline V gene (reference sequence). CDR3 sequence reads: CATPRGYEQYF. Written as DNA, the CDR3 is TGTGCCACACCTAGGGGTTACGAGCAGTACTTC.

This clone was picked up one time. CDR3 residues: CASSHARGRGNTIYF. CDR3 sequence (DNA): TGTGCCAGCAGCCATGCTAGGGGGCGTGGAAACACCATATATTTT. The V and J genes are TRBV13 and TRBJ1-3; TRBD1 matches 7 bases. Trimming at V came to 5 bases and at J to 3 bases, leaving 7 bases not matched to a gene. Germline V gene data show CDR1 as PRHDT and CDR2 as FYEKMQ (reference sequence). This CDR3 is built from 15 residues.

There are a few counts of this clone. This chain connects TRBV9 to TRBJ2-1; D gene ambiguous. The CDR3 has 15 residues. The V and J ends lost 6 bases and 0 bases respectively, with 13 bases between them. The V gene's germline CDR1 is SGDLS and CDR2 YYNGEE. The DNA for the CDR3 is TGTGCCAGCAACCGGAGCCCTAGCTCCTACAATGAGCAGTTCTTC. Its translation: CASNRSPSSYNEQFF.

The rearrangement links TRBV6-4 to TRBJ1-1; 12 bases line up with TRBD1. V lost 1 base, J lost 3 bases, and 12 bases stayed unmatched. Germline CDR1 is MRHNA and CDR2 is SNTAGT. The CDR3 has 19 residues. The CDR3 protein is CASSDWRDRDRGQDTEAFF. CDR3 bases: TGTGCCAGCAGTGACTGGAGGGACCGGGACAGGGGGCAGGACACTGAAGCTTTCTTT.

The chain is built from TRBV18 and TRBJ2-1; TRBD1 aligns across 11 bases. The CDR3 totals 14 residues. With V trimmed by 6 bases and J by 7 bases, 5 bases remained unmatched. CDR1 is KGHSH, CDR2 LQKENI, per germline. CDR3 loop: CASSGQGAFNEQFF. As DNA, the CDR3 is TGTGCCAGCTCCGGACAGGGGGCCTTTAATGAGCAGTTCTTC.

The chain has TRBV29-1 and TRBJ2-1; 9 bases fit TRBD2. Germline V gene data show CDR1 as SQVTM and CDR2 as ANQGSEA. The CDR3 is 16 amino acids. After removal of 5 bases from V and 4 bases from J, the junction contained 12 bases not matched to a gene. The CDR3 region has the DNA TGCAGCGTTCCTCTGAGGAGCGGGGGGCTTTACAATGAGCAGTTCTTC. Protein product: CSVPLRSGGLYNEQFF.

This chain uses TRBV7-9 with TRBJ2-3, with D unresolved. CDR3 length equals 13 residues. Germline assignment: CDR1 SEHNR and CDR2 FQNEAQ (reference sequence). With 6 bases removed from V and 5 bases from J, the gap between germline ends came to 12 bases. CDR3 sequence reads: CASSVGRGDTQYF. CDR3 in DNA: TGTGCCAGCAGTGTCGGCCGCGGAGATACGCAGTATTTT.